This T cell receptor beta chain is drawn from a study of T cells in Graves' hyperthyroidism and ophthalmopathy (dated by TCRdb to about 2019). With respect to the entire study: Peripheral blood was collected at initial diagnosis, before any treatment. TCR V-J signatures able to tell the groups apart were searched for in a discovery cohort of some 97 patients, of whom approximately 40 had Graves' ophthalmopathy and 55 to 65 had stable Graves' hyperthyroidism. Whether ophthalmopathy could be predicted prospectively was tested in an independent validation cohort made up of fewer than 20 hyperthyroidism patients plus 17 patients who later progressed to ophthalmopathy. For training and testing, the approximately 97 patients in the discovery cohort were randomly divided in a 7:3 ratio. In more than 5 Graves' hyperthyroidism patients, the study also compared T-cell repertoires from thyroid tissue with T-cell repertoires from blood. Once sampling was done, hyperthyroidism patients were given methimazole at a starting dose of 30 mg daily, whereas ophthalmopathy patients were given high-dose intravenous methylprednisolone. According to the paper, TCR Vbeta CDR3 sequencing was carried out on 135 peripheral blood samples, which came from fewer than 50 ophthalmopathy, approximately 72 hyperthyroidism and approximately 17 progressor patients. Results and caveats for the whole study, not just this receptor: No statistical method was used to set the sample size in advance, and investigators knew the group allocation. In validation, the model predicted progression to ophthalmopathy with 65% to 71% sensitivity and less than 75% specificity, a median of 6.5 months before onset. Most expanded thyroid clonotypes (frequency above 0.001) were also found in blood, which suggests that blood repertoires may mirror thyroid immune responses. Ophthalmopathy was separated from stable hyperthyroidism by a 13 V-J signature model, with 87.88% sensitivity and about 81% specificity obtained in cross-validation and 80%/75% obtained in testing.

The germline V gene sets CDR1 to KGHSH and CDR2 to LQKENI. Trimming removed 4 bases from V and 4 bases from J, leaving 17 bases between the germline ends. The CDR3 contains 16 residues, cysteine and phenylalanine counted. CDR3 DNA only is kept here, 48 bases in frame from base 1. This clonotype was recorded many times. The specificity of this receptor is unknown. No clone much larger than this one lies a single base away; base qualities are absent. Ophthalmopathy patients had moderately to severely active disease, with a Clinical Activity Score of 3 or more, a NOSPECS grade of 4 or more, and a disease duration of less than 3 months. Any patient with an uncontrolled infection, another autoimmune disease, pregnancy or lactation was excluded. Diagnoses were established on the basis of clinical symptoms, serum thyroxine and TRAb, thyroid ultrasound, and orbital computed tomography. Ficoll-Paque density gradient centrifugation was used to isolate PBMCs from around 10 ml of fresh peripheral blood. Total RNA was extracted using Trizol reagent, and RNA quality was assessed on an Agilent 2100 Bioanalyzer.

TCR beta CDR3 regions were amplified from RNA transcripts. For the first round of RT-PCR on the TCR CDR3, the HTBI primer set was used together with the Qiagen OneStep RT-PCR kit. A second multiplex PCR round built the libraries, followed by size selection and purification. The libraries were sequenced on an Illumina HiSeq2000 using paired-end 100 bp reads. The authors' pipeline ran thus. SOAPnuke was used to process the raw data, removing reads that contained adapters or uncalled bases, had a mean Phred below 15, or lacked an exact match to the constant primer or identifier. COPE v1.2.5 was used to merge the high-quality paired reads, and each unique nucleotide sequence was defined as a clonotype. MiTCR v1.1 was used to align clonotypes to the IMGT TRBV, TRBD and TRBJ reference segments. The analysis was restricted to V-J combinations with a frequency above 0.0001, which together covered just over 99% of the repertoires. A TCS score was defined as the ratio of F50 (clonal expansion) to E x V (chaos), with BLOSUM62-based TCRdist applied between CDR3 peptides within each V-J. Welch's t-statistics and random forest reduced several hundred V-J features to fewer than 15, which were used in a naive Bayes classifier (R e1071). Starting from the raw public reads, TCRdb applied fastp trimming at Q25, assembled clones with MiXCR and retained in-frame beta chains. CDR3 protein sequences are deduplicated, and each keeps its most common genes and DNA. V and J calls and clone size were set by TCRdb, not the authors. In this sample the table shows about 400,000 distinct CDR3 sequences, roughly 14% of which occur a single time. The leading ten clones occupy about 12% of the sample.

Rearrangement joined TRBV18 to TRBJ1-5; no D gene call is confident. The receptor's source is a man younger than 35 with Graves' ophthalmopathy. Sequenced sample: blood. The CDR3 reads CASSQARDGHNQPQHF. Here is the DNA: TGTGCCAGCTCACAAGCTCGTGACGGTCATAATCAGCCCCAGCATTTT. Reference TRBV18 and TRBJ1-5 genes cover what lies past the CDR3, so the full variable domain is NAGVMQNPRHLVRRRGQEARLRCSPMKGHSHVYWYRQLPEEGLKFMVYLQKENIIDESGMPKERFSAEFPKEGPSILRIQQVVRGDSAAYFCASSQARDGHNQPQHFGDGTRLSIL.